This T cell receptor (beta chain) appears in the sequencing data of a study of cytomegalovirus exposure and HLA in healthy donors. Study conclusions and caveats: For most subjects, TCR beta sequences were reported to predict HLA-A and HLA-B alleles with accuracy. Most likely, a cluster of highly shared sequence variants arose as a sequencing artifact.

CDR3 length: 12 amino acids. V was shortened by 4 bases and J by 7 bases, with 10 bases between the two germline ends. CDR1 and CDR2 from the germline V gene are SGHTA and FQGNSA. About this clone: The antigen remains unidentified.

Researchers ran the PCR with 60 Vbeta and 13 Jbeta primers. Repertoires were generated with immunoSEQ multiplex PCR, while TCRdb's copy carries only in-frame clones and drops some. The table lists about 180,000 clones, over 75% of them singletons, with roughly 0.5% in the top ten. The TCR comes from a woman between 50 and 59 years old in good health and CMV-seronegative. The rearrangement links TRBV7-2 to TRBJ1-2; D perhaps matches TRBD1 (6 bases). Sequencing was carried out using PBMCs. The CDR3 DNA reads TGTGCCAGCAGCTCAAGGGGGGGTGGCTACACCTTC. Residues: CASSSRGGGYTF.